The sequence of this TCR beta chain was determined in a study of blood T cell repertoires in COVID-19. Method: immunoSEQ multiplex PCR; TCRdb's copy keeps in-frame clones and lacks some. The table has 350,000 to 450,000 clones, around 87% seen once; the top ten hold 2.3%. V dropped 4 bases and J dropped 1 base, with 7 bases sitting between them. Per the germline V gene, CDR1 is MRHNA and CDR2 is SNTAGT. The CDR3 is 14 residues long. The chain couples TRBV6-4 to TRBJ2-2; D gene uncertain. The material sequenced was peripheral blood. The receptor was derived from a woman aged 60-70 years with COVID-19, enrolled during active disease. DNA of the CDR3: TGTGCCAGCAGTGTGGGCCTGAACACCGGGGAGCTGTTTTTT. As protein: CASSVGLNTGELFF.